These 7 T cell receptor beta chains came from one sample sequenced in a study of regulatory and conventional T cells in RAG deficiency. Blood CD4+ CD25-low CD127-high conventional T cells supplied the genomic DNA template. The repertoire was sequenced with immunoSEQ multiplex PCR; TCRdb's copy has only in-frame clones and lacks some. The sample has over 45,000 clones; 90% are singletons. These data were likewise used in another study, on regulatory T cells. That report notes: The PCR used 52 TRBV and 13 TRBJ primers.

The specimen was CD4+ effector T cells sorted from blood. Receptor source: a human donor in good health.

V is TRBV19 and J is TRBJ1-1, with 9 bases that match TRBD1. CDR3 length: 14 amino acids. J lost 5 bases, V lost 6 bases, and 7 bases had no gene match. Germline assignment: CDR1 LNHDA and CDR2 SQIVND (reference sequence). CDR3 region: CASSLTGGRTEAFF. DNA for the CDR3: TGTGCCAGTAGCCTGACAGGGGGGAGGACTGAAGCTTTCTTT.

The rearrangement joins TRBV6-1 to TRBJ1-1; D not certain. The CDR3 consists of 13 residues. Between the trimmed V and J ends, which lost 2 bases and 2 bases, there was a span of 6 bases. The V gene's germline CDR1 is MNHNS and CDR2 SASEGT. The CDR3 DNA sequence: TGTGCCAGCAGTGAATCATTCAACACTGAAGCTTTCTTT. Translation: CASSESFNTEAFF.

The rearrangement links TRBV19 to TRBJ1-6, with D unresolved. V gave up 3 bases and J gave up 10 bases, with 13 bases separating them. This CDR3 has 14 amino acids. The V gene's germline CDR1 is LNHDA and CDR2 SQIVND (reference sequence). The CDR3 loop reads CASSIKGVESPLHF. The CDR3 DNA reads as TGTGCCAGTAGTATTAAAGGAGTAGAGTCACCCCTCCACTTT.

The chain links TRBV18 to TRBJ2-5; D remains unclear. The J call may be mistaken, given a closer DNA end match to TRBJ2-7. The CDR3 consists of 18 residues. CDR1 and CDR2 (germline): KGHSH, LQKENI. CDR3 in amino acids: CASSTGLVPRGDHYEQYF. For the CDR3, the DNA is TGTGCCAGCTCAACCGGCCTCGTCCCCCGAGGAGATCACTACGAGCAGTACTTC.

This clone has just one count. CDR3 sequence (DNA): TGTGCCAGCAGCTTAGTGATAGCGGGAGTATACGAGCAGTACTTC. Protein product: CASSLVIAGVYEQYF. This chain joins TRBV11-1 and TRBJ2-5; 9 positions match TRBD2. The end of the DNA is better explained by TRBJ2-7, so the J call may be wrong. CDR3 length: 15 residues. Per germline, CDR1 SGHAT and CDR2 FQDESV (reference sequence).

J is TRBJ2-3 and V is TRBV2, with 7 bases lining up with TRBD2. CDR3 length equals 18 residues. Per germline, CDR1 SNHLY and CDR2 FYNNEI. J was trimmed by 0 bases and V by 4 bases; bases with no gene match: 13. The CDR3 region is CASSGVGLAGPSTDTQYF. The CDR3 nucleotides are TGTGCCAGCAGTGGAGTGGGGTTAGCGGGTCCTAGCACAGATACGCAGTATTTT.

This chain connects TRBV9 to TRBJ1-6; the D is unclear. From germline, CDR1 is SGDLS and CDR2 YYNGEE. The V end was cut by 5 bases, the J end by 5 bases, with 11 bases between. CDR3 length: 14 residues. CDR3 residues: CASSLTQDNSPLHF. The DNA of the CDR3 is TGTGCCAGCAGTCTTACTCAAGATAATTCACCCCTCCACTTT.